This entry is about one T cell receptor (beta chain). The germline gene is not matched at one end of the junction; a read error may be the cause. Participants comprised healthy donors of bone marrow. The PCR contained 60 Vbeta and 13 Jbeta primers. As originally analysed: An analysis that came later counted some 80 million unique TCR beta chains, some 11 million shared. Here immunoSEQ multiplex PCR was the method, and the copy in TCRdb shows in-frame clones only, minus some. The DNA was the basis for D and trimming; V, J and clone size are from that table. This table has 150,000 to 200,000 clones, around 81% appearing once. This sample is part of a study of cytomegalovirus exposure and HLA in healthy donors. As for the study in general: Counted in an early data release were approximately 80 million unique TCRs from HLA-typed donors.

The CDR3 is 13 amino acids. The germline V gene has CDR1 SGHDT and CDR2 YYEEEE. The receptor comes from a woman under 30 in good health and CMV-seropositive. The chain couples TRBV5-6 to TRBJ2-5, with unresolved D. The sample consisted of PBMCs. CDR3 amino acids: CASSLDSQETRYF. CDR3 bases: TGTGCCAGCAGCTTGGACAGCCAAGAGACCCGGTACTTC.